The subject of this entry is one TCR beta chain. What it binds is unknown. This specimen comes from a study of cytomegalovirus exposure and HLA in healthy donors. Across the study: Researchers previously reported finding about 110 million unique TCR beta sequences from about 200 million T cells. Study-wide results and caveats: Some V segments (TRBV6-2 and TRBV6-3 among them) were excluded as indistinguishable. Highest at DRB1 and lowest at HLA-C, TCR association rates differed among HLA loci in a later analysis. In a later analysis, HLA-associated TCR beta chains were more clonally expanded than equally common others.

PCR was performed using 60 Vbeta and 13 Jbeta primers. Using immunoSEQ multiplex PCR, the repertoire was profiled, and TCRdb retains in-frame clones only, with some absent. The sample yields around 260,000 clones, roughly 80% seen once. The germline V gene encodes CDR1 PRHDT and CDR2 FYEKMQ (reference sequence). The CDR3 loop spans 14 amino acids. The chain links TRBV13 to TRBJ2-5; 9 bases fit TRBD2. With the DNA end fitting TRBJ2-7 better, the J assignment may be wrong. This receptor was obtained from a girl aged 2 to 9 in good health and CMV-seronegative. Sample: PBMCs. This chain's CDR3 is CASTIAGEGREQYF. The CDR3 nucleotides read TGTGCCAGCACTATAGCGGGAGAAGGACGCGAGCAGTACTTC.